A selection of T cell receptor beta chains follows, all from one sample in a study of shared clonotypes between healthy human individuals. Method: immunoSEQ multiplex PCR; TCRdb's copy keeps in-frame clones and lacks some. The table has a few million clones, approximately 95% seen once. Material for sequencing was naive CD4+ T cells sorted from blood. The source of these receptors is a man between 18 and 29 years old in good health. CDR3s include the opening cysteine and the closing phenylalanine or tryptophan. A D gene is named only where the DNA matches it firmly. Only part of the rows carry a size: once, few, many, or a class if the clone is expanded.

v_call	clone_size	d_call	j_call	cdr3_nt	cdr3_aa
TRBV7-2	-	TRBD1	TRBJ1-2	TGTGCCAGCAGCAGGGACAGGGCTTATGGCTACACCTTC	CASSRDRAYGYTF
TRBV5-1	-	-	TRBJ1-4	TGCGCCAGCAGCCTCGGCTGGGATGAAAAACTGTTTTTT	CASSLGWDEKLFF
TRBV5-1	-	-	TRBJ2-5	TGCGCCAGCAGCTTGGGACACAACCAAGAGACCCAGTACTTC	CASSLGHNQETQYF
TRBV28	-	-	TRBJ2-5	TGTGCCAGCAGTTTAGGGGGGGGGCCAAAGACCCAGTACTTC	CASSLGGGPKTQYF
TRBV30	-	TRBD2	TRBJ2-4	TGTGCCTGGAGTCCGGGACTAGCTGACGTCATTCAGTACTTC	CAWSPGLADVIQYF
TRBV7-2	-	TRBD2	TRBJ2-7	TGTGCCAGCAGCTTAATGCGGGAGGTCTACGAGCAGTACTTC	CASSLMREVYEQYF
TRBV5-1	-	-	TRBJ1-5	TGCGCCAGCAGCGTAGGGACCGACAATCAGCCCCAGCATTTT	CASSVGTDNQPQHF
TRBV7-2	-	-	TRBJ1-5	TGTGCCAGCAGCTTACAAGGGATTAGCAATCAGCCCCAGCATTTT	CASSLQGISNQPQHF
TRBV5-8	-	-	TRBJ2-1	TGTGCCAGCAGCTTTGGGTTTCCACCGAGCTCCTACAATGAGCAGTTCTTC	CASSFGFPPSSYNEQFF
TRBV6-5	-	-	TRBJ2-1	TGTGCCAGCAGTTACGGTTGGACGTACAATGAGCAGTTCTTC	CASSYGWTYNEQFF
TRBV7-8	once	TRBD2	TRBJ2-1	TGTGCCAGCAGCGAAGACGTTAGGACTAGCGGGAGGGCCTTGAATGAGCAGTTCTTC	CASSEDVRTSGRALNEQFF
TRBV7-2	-	TRBD2	TRBJ2-1	TGTGCCAGCAGCTTAGTGGGACTAGCCCACTACAATGAGCAGTTCTTC	CASSLVGLAHYNEQFF
TRBV7-2	-	-	TRBJ1-6	TGTGCCAGCAGCTTAGTGGCCAGGGGAGATTCACCCCTCCACTTT	CASSLVARGDSPLHF
TRBV11-2	-	TRBD1	TRBJ1-2	TGTGCCAGCAGCTTAATCGGGACAGGAACGATTAACTATGGCTACACCTTC	CASSLIGTGTINYGYTF
TRBV6-5	-	-	TRBJ2-1	TGTGCCAGCAGTTACCTGCAGAGCTCCTACAATGAGCAGTTCTTC	CASSYLQSSYNEQFF
TRBV10-3	-	-	TRBJ2-1	TGTGCCATCAGTGAAGGGGGAGGGGCTAAGGATGAGCAGTTCTTC	CAISEGGGAKDEQFF
TRBV15	-	TRBD1	TRBJ2-7	TGTGCCACCAGCAGAGGCGGACAGGGGGCTGTCCACGAGCAGTACTTC	CATSRGGQGAVHEQYF
TRBV10-3	-	-	TRBJ2-5	TGTGCCATCAGTGGTAAGGATCTGGTGGAGACCCAGTACTTC	CAISGKDLVETQYF
TRBV27	once	-	TRBJ1-4	TGTGCCAGCAGCACGGCAGGGGTCCGCGAAAAACTGTTTTTT	CASSTAGVREKLFF
TRBV18	-	-	TRBJ2-5	TGTGCCAGCTCACCACCAAATCCGGCAGGGACCCAAGAGACCCAGTACTTC	CASSPPNPAGTQETQYF
TRBV11-2	-	-	TRBJ1-2	TGTGCCAGCAGCTCCACAGTTGGGGACGGCTACACCTTC	CASSSTVGDGYTF
TRBV11-2	-	-	TRBJ2-7	TGTGCCAGCAGCTTAGCCGGACTAACCTACGAGCAGTACTTC	CASSLAGLTYEQYF
TRBV30	-	-	TRBJ2-2	TGTGCCTGGAAGGTCGCTAATACGAACACCGGGGAGCTGTTTTTT	CAWKVANTNTGELFF
TRBV30	-	TRBD1	TRBJ2-3	TGTGCCTGGAGTGCCCTGACAGGGGGAGATACGCAGTATTTT	CAWSALTGGDTQYF
TRBV28	-	TRBD1	TRBJ1-4	TGTGCCAGCAGGGAGACAGGGATAAATGAAAAACTGTTTTTT	CASRETGINEKLFF
TRBV27	-	-	TRBJ2-2	TGTGCCAGCAGACTCGGGTTGACCGGGGAGCTGTTTTTT	CASRLGLTGELFF
TRBV5-4	-	TRBD2	TRBJ2-2	TGTGCCAGCAGTCCTAGCGGGGCCGGGGAGCTGTTTTTT	CASSPSGAGELFF
TRBV11-2	-	-	TRBJ1-2	TGTGCCAGCAGCTTGGAAGTTCGGGGGCCCTATGGCTACACCTTC	CASSLEVRGPYGYTF
TRBV7-9	-	TRBD1	TRBJ2-7	TGTGCCAGCAGCCGACAGGGGTTAACCTCCTACGAGCAGTACTTC	CASSRQGLTSYEQYF
TRBV4-1	-	-	TRBJ2-7	TGCGCCAGCAGCCTTACCACAGGGAACTACGAGCAGTACTTC	CASSLTTGNYEQYF
TRBV9	-	TRBD1	TRBJ2-1	TGTGCCAGCAGCCCTCGATCTGCCCCGGGCAGGGGGTCCTACAATGAGCAGTTCTTC	CASSPRSAPGRGSYNEQFF
TRBV6-5	-	-	TRBJ1-2	TGTGCCAGCAGTAGGGGTGATGGCTACACCTTC	CASSRGDGYTF
TRBV10-2	-	-	TRBJ2-2	TGCGCCAGCAGGTCGCTAACCGGGGAGCTGTTTTTT	CASRSLTGELFF
TRBV5-1	-	TRBD1	TRBJ2-3	TGCGCCAGCAGTCCCGGGACAGGTCGGTCTAGCACAGATACGCAGTATTTT	CASSPGTGRSSTDTQYF
TRBV23-1	-	TRBD1	TRBJ1-5	TGCGCCAGCAGTCAATCTTCACAGGGGCGGAATCAGCCCCAGCATTTT	CASSQSSQGRNQPQHF
TRBV5-1	-	TRBD1	TRBJ1-1	TGCGCCAGCAGGGGACAGCTTATGAACACTGAAGCTTTCTTT	CASRGQLMNTEAFF
TRBV2	-	-	TRBJ1-2	TGTGCCAGCACCCCGAGGAGGTCACACTATGGCTACACCTTC	CASTPRRSHYGYTF
TRBV15	-	-	TRBJ2-2	TGTGCCACCAGGGCGGACACTGCGGGCCCCGGGGAGCTGTTTTTT	CATRADTAGPGELFF
TRBV28	-	-	TRBJ2-3	TGTGCCAGCAGTTTCCCGGCCGCGCATACGCAGTATTTT	CASSFPAAHTQYF
TRBV18	-	-	TRBJ2-7	TGTGCCAGCTCCATTGGGCAGGGATTCTACGAGCAGTACTTC	CASSIGQGFYEQYF
TRBV6-5	-	TRBD1	TRBJ1-4	TGTGCCAGCAGCTGGACAGGGGGCGATGAAAAACTGTTTTTT	CASSWTGGDEKLFF
TRBV7-8	-	-	TRBJ1-1	TGTAGTACTCACTACCCGAACACTGAAGCTTTCTTT	CSTHYPNTEAFF
TRBV10-3	-	TRBD1	TRBJ2-5	TGTGCCATCAGTCTGACAGGGGGCCCGGAGACCCAGTACTTC	CAISLTGGPETQYF
TRBV9	-	-	TRBJ2-1	TGTGCCAGCAGGGCCTCCGGCTCGGAGGGAAATGAGCAGTTCTTC	CASRASGSEGNEQFF
TRBV4-3	once	-	TRBJ2-1	TGCGCCAGCAGCCAAGATGCGACTTTCAATGAGCAGTTCTTC	CASSQDATFNEQFF
TRBV27	-	-	TRBJ1-4	TGTGCCAGCAGTACCATAAGGGGAGAAAAACTGTTTTTT	CASSTIRGEKLFF
TRBV6-1	-	TRBD1	TRBJ1-6	TGTGCCAGCAGTGCGGGGACAGGGAGCTCCTATAATTCACCCCTCCACTTT	CASSAGTGSSYNSPLHF
TRBV6-6	-	-	TRBJ2-1	TGTGCCAGCAGCCCGAGGACTGCCCATTTGGATGAGCAGTTCTTC	CASSPRTAHLDEQFF
TRBV10-3	once	-	TRBJ2-5	TGTGCCATCAGTCGAACCGGGACACAAGAGACCCAGTACTTC	CAISRTGTQETQYF
TRBV2	-	-	TRBJ1-1	TGTGCCAGCAGTGAAGTCAGGCAGAACACTGAAGCTTTCTTT	CASSEVRQNTEAFF
TRBV5-1	-	-	TRBJ1-1	TGCGCCAGCAGCCCCACACCGAGCACCAACACTGAAGCTTTCTTT	CASSPTPSTNTEAFF
TRBV5-4	-	-	TRBJ2-1	TGTGCCAGCAGCTTGGAGGTAGCTGATGAGCAGTTCTTC	CASSLEVADEQFF
TRBV6-5	once	-	TRBJ1-5	TGTGCCAGCAGTTCCTCGATGAATAGCAATCAGCCCCAGCATTTT	CASSSSMNSNQPQHF
TRBV2	once	TRBD1	TRBJ1-6	TGTGCCAGCAACAGAGGACAGGGGCGGAATTCACCCCTCCACTTT	CASNRGQGRNSPLHF
TRBV5-4	-	TRBD1	TRBJ1-4	TGTGCCAGCAGTCCCGGACAGGGCGGTGAAAAACTGTTTTTT	CASSPGQGGEKLFF
TRBV18	-	-	TRBJ1-6	TGTGCCAGCTCACCAAGCGTGAGCTCCTATAATTCACCCCTCCACTTT	CASSPSVSSYNSPLHF
TRBV2	-	-	TRBJ2-7	TGTGCCAGCAGTGAGTTATACGAGCAGTACTTC	CASSELYEQYF
TRBV6-1	-	-	TRBJ2-2	TGTGCCAGCAGATCAGGGCAGACAGCGACCGGGGAGCTGTTTTTT	CASRSGQTATGELFF